Following are 25 T cell receptor beta chains from one sample sequenced in a study of cytotoxic CD8 clonotypes in ibrutinib-treated CLL. The assay was immunoSEQ multiplex PCR, and TCRdb's table has in-frame clones only and misses some. There are fewer than 300,000 clones in the sample; roughly three quarters occur only once, and about 5% lies in the top ten. Sample: PBMCs, taken at disease progression, from a patient treated with ibrutinib. All receptors derive from a human donor with chronic lymphocytic leukemia.

V and J are TRBV28 and TRBJ2-3; D could derive from TRBD1 or TRBD2 (6 bases each). The V and J ends lost 5 bases and 0 bases respectively, with 15 bases between them. The CDR3 consists of 16 residues. In germline, CDR1 is MDHEN, CDR2 SYDVKM. CDR3 coding DNA: TGTGCCAGCAGTCCCCCGAGGGGGACTAGCACAGATACGCAGTATTTT. This gives the protein CASSPPRGTSTDTQYF.

V and J are TRBV6-1 and TRBJ1-2; weak D call: TRBD1 (5 bases). Germline-derived CDR1 and CDR2 are MNHNS and SASEGT. This CDR3 is 14 amino acids long. V was pared by 7 bases and J by 2 bases, with 14 bases between. The CDR3, as DNA: TGTGCCAGCATCAGGGCTCTAGGGAACTATGGCTACACCTTC. Translation: CASIRALGNYGYTF.

The chain uses TRBV5-6 and TRBJ2-3, with 8 bases matching TRBD1. CDR3 length equals 15 residues. The germline V gene encodes CDR1 SGHDT and CDR2 YYEEEE. V trimming: 4 bases; J trimming: 1 base; junction bases outside the gene matches: 5. CDR3 sequence: CASSAGGAGTDTQYF. The CDR3 DNA reads as TGTGCCAGCAGCGCAGGGGGCGCGGGCACAGATACGCAGTATTTT.

The chain couples TRBV7-2 to TRBJ1-5; D is uncertain. The CDR3 is made up of 15 amino acids. Germline CDR1 and CDR2: SGHTA and FQGNSA. The V end was cut by 3 bases, the J end by 1 base, with 10 bases between. In nucleotides, the CDR3 is TGTGCCAGCAGCTTGCAAGGGATCAGCAATCAGCCCCAGCATTTT. Protein sequence: CASSLQGISNQPQHF.

The rearrangement uses TRBV5-1 and TRBJ2-7, with TRBD1 matching over 8 bases. The trim removed 1 base at V and 3 bases at J, leaving 15 bases unmatched. The CDR3 runs to 18 residues. CDR1 and CDR2 from the germline V gene are SGHRS and YFSETQ. In nucleotides, the CDR3 is TGCGCCAGCAGCTTGTTTACTTCAGGGGGCGTTAGTCGCTACGAGCAGTACTTC. This codes for CASSLFTSGGVSRYEQYF.

V is TRBV7-3 and J is TRBJ2-5; no clear D. V dropped 2 bases and J dropped 2 bases, with 6 bases sitting between them. The CDR3 has 13 amino acids. Germline CDR1 is SGHTA and CDR2 is FQGTGA. The CDR3 loop is CASSLGDQETQYF. In nucleotides, the CDR3 is TGTGCCAGCAGCTTAGGGGATCAAGAGACCCAGTACTTC.

V is TRBV29-1 and J is TRBJ2-7; 10 bases are a match to TRBD2. This CDR3 has 15 residues. The germline gives CDR1 SQVTM, CDR2 ANQGSEA. V gave up 1 base and J gave up 4 bases; unmatched junction bases: 7. CDR3 loop: CSVEVLAGALYEQYF. DNA of the CDR3: TGCAGCGTTGAAGTGCTAGCGGGGGCCCTTTACGAGCAGTACTTC.

This chain links TRBV2 with TRBJ2-2; D might be TRBD1 (5 bases). V lost 4 bases, J lost 7 bases, and 10 bases lay in between. The germline V gene has CDR1 SNHLY and CDR2 FYNNEI. The CDR3 covers 13 residues. Here the CDR3 DNA reads TGTGCCAGCAGTGCTTGGGGCGGCGGGGAGCTGTTTTTT. Translating it yields CASSAWGGGELFF.

The chain uses TRBV18 and TRBJ2-2; 13 bases map to TRBD2. The CDR3 covers 16 residues. Germline assignment: CDR1 KGHSH and CDR2 LQKENI. The ends lost 3 bases at V and 5 bases at J; junction bases unmatched: 3. The chain's CDR3 is CASSPGLAGPTGELFF. The CDR3 region has the DNA TGTGCCAGCTCACCGGGACTAGCGGGACCGACCGGGGAGCTGTTTTTT.

The J gene is TRBJ1-2, the V gene TRBV4-2; no clear D. The CDR3 consists of 16 residues. V was shortened by 0 bases and J by 6 bases, with 17 bases between the two germline ends. CDR1 and CDR2 from the germline V gene are LGHNA and YNFKEQ. The CDR3, as DNA: TGTGCCAGCAGCCAAGAACAGACCAGAGTTAATCATGGCTACACCTTC. Protein: CASSQEQTRVNHGYTF.

The rearrangement uses TRBV10-3 and TRBJ1-2, with a weak D call TRBD1 (5 bases). This CDR3 is built from 13 residues. The V and J ends lost 8 bases and 0 bases respectively, with 10 bases between them. CDR1 and CDR2 from the germline V gene are ENHRY and SYGVKD. The CDR3 DNA reads as TGTGCCATCGGGGGGATAGCTAACTATGGCTACACCTTC. Encoded protein: CAIGGIANYGYTF.

The chain couples TRBV7-6 to TRBJ1-6, with D possibly being TRBD1 (5 bases). CDR1 is SGHVS and CDR2 is FNYEAQ in the germline V gene. CDR3 length: 19 amino acids. Trimming cost V 2 bases and J 0 bases, with 17 bases left between them. The CDR3 loop reads CASSLWPGTMSSYNSPLHF. DNA for the CDR3: TGTGCCAGCAGCTTATGGCCCGGGACCATGAGCTCCTATAATTCACCCCTCCACTTT.

This clone was detected only a few times. The chain combines TRBV7-9 with TRBJ2-5, with D perhaps TRBD1 or TRBD2 (5 bases each). The CDR3 runs to 13 residues. Trimming pared 5 bases from V and 7 bases from J, leaving 14 bases between. Germline CDR1 SEHNR, CDR2 FQNEAQ (reference sequence). CDR3 sequence (DNA): TGTGCCAGCAGCGACGGGGAGCAGGGGACCCAGTACTTC. Translation gives CASSDGEQGTQYF.

V and J are TRBV29-1 and TRBJ1-2; D remains ambiguous. CDR3 length: 11 residues. Germline V gene lookup returns CDR1 SQVTM and CDR2 ANQGSEA. V was clipped by 3 bases and J by 3 bases, with 5 bases between them. Here the CDR3 DNA reads TGCAGCGTTGATGGGGACTATGGCTACACCTTC. Protein sequence: CSVDGDYGYTF.

The rearrangement links TRBV6-5 to TRBJ2-2; possibly TRBD2 for D (5 bases). Germline V gene lookup returns CDR1 MNHEY and CDR2 SVGAGI. CDR3 length: 13 residues. Trimming stripped 7 bases from V and 1 base from J, with 7 bases between. The CDR3 is CASIRGNTGELFF. As DNA, the CDR3 is TGTGCCAGCATTCGGGGGAACACCGGGGAGCTGTTTTTT.

V and J are TRBV5-4 and TRBJ2-4; D could derive from TRBD1 or TRBD2 (5 bases each). The V gene lost 5 bases and the J gene lost 7 bases, with 19 bases spanning the gap. Germline V lookup: CDR1 SGHNT, CDR2 YYREEE (reference sequence). The CDR3 totals 15 residues. The CDR3, as DNA: TGTGCCAGCAGTCATGAACGGGACCCTCATAACATTCAGTACTTC. Its translation: CASSHERDPHNIQYF.

This clone occurred once. This chain uses TRBV7-2 with TRBJ2-5; D is unresolved. Trimming removed 1 base from V and 3 bases from J, with 15 bases in between. CDR3 size: 16 residues. CDR1 and CDR2 (germline): SGHTA, FQGNSA. CDR3 sequence (DNA): TGTGCCAGCAGCTTAGTCCCCCCCTGGACGGAAGAGACCCAGTACTTC. Its translation: CASSLVPPWTEETQYF.

The chain joins TRBV4-1 to TRBJ1-4; D not certain. This CDR3 is built from 18 residues. The germline V gene has CDR1 MGHRA and CDR2 YSYEKL. V gave up 0 bases and J gave up 3 bases, with 17 bases separating them. In nucleotides, the CDR3 is TGCGCCAGCAGCCAAGAAGATACGGGCGAAGTTGCTAATGAAAAACTGTTTTTT. Its translation: CASSQEDTGEVANEKLFF.

The J gene is TRBJ2-1, the V gene TRBV2; maybe TRBD2 (6 bases). V gave up 8 bases and J gave up 5 bases, with 19 bases separating them. In germline, CDR1 is SNHLY, CDR2 FYNNEI. The CDR3 loop spans 15 amino acids. DNA for the CDR3: TGTGCCAGCCGGCTGGAGGGACGGAACCACAATGAGCAGTTCTTC. Residues: CASRLEGRNHNEQFF.

The chain carries TRBV6-5 and TRBJ2-7; weak D call: TRBD2 (7 bases). V was trimmed by 5 bases and J by 6 bases, leaving 20 bases between them. The CDR3 is 15 amino acids. Germline values: CDR1 MNHEY, CDR2 SVGAGI. CDR3 in DNA: TGTGCCAGCAGTGCCGTAGGGCAGGGAGGGGGCGAGCAGTACTTC. Residues: CASSAVGQGGGEQYF.

This chain links TRBV5-6 with TRBJ1-1; D remains unclear. V lost 1 base and J 0 bases, leaving 13 bases between the germline ends. The CDR3 sequence is 16 residues long. Per germline, CDR1 SGHDT and CDR2 YYEEEE. The CDR3 DNA reads as TGTGCCAGCAGCTTGAGGCGCAGCCCCATGAACACTGAAGCTTTCTTT. Translated, it gives CASSLRRSPMNTEAFF. Full variable domain (remainder filled in from reference TRBV5-6 and TRBJ1-1): DAGVTQSPTHLIKTRGQQVTLRCSPKSGHDTVSWYQQALGQGPQFIFQYYEEEERQRGNFPDRFSGHQFPNYSSELNVNALLLGDSALYLCASSLRRSPMNTEAFFGQGTRLTVV.

The chain links TRBV2 to TRBJ1-4; 9 positions match TRBD1. This CDR3 has 15 residues. Germline loops: CDR1 SNHLY, CDR2 FYNNEI. V trimming: 5 bases; J trimming: 3 bases; junction bases outside the gene matches: 4. The DNA of the CDR3 is TGTGCCAGCAGTCCCCGGACAGGGGCTAATGAAAAACTGTTTTTT. This sequence encodes CASSPRTGANEKLFF. The whole variable domain, filled in from reference TRBV2 and TRBJ1-4, reads EPEVTQTPSHQVTQMGQEVILRCVPISNHLYFYWYRQILGQKVEFLVSFYNNEISEKSEIFDDQFSVERPDGSNFTLKIRSTKLEDSAMYFCASSPRTGANEKLFFGSGTQLSVL.

The chain combines TRBV5-6 with TRBJ1-6; 7 positions match TRBD1. The CDR3 has 15 amino acids. Germline V CDR1 and CDR2: SGHDT, YYEEEE. V gave up 4 bases and J gave up 14 bases; unmatched junction bases: 15. In DNA form, the CDR3 reads TGTGCCAGCAGCGGAAAGGACAGGTGGGGATCTGCCCTCCACTTT. This codes for CASSGKDRWGSALHF.

The J gene is TRBJ2-1, the V gene TRBV29-1, with 9 bases fitting TRBD2. Germline CDR1 is SQVTM and CDR2 is ANQGSEA. The CDR3 sequence is 13 residues long. V lost 7 bases to trimming and J lost 7 bases; unmatched junction nucleotides: 8. The CDR3 loop reads CSAIAGVRNEQFF. The DNA for the CDR3 is TGCAGCGCAATAGCGGGAGTTAGGAATGAGCAGTTCTTC.

This sequence joins TRBV28 and TRBJ1-4; 8 nucleotides agree with TRBD1. Germline loops: CDR1 MDHEN, CDR2 SYDVKM. V lost 2 bases, J lost 9 bases, and 14 bases stayed unmatched. The CDR3 is 17 residues long. The CDR3 sequence is CASSLRRTGSLTQKLFF. The DNA of the CDR3 is TGTGCCAGCAGTTTACGCCGGACAGGGAGCTTAACCCAAAAACTGTTTTTT.